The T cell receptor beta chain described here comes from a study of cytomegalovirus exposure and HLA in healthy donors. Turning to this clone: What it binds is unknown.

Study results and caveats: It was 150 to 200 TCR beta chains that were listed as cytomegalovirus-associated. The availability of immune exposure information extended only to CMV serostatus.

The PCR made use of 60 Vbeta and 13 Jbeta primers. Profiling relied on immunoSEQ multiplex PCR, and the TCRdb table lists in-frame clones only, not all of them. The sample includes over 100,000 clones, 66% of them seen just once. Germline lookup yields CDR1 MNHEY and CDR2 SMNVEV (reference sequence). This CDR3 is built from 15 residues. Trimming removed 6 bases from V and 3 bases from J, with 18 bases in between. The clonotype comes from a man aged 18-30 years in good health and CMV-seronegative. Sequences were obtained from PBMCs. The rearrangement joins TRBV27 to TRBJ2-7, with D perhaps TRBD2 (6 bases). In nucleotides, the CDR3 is TGTGCCAGCAGGGGTCCGGGGAGAGCGGGCTACGAGCAGTACTTC. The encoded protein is CASRGPGRAGYEQYF.